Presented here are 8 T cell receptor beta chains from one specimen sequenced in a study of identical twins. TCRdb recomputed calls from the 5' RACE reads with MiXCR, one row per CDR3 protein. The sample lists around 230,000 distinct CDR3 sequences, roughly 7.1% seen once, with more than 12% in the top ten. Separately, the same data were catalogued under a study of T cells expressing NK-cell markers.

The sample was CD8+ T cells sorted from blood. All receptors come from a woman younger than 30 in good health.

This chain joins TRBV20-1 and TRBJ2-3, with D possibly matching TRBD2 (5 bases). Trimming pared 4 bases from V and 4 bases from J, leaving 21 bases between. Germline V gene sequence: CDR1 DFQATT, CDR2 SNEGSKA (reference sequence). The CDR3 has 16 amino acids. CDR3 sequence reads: CSAIHLAQPSSDTQYF. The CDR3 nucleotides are TGCAGTGCTATCCACCTAGCCCAACCGAGTTCAGATACGCAGTATTTT.

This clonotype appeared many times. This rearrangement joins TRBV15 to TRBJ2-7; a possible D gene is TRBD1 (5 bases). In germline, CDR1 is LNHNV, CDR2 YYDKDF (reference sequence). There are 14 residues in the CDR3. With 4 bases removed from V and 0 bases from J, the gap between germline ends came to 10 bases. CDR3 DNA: TGTGCCACCAGCACTGACAGTAACTCCTACGAGCAGTACTTC. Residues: CATSTDSNSYEQYF. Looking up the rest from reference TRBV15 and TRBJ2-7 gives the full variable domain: DAMVIQNPRYQVTQFGKPVTLSCSQTLNHNVMYWYQQKSSQAPKLLFHYYDKDFNNEADTPDNFQSRRPNTSFCFLDIRSPGLGDTAMYLCATSTDSNSYEQYFGPGTRLTVT.

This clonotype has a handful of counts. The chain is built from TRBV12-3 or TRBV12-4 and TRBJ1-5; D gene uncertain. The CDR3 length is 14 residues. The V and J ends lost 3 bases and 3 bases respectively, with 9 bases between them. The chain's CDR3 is CASSFGVYNQPQHF. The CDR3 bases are TGTGCCAGCAGTTTTGGGGTGTACAATCAGCCCCAGCATTTT.

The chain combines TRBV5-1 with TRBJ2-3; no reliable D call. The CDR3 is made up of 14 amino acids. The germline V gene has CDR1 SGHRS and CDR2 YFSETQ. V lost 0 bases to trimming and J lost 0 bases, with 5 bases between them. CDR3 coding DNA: TGCGCCAGCAGCTTGGTCGTAAGCACAGATACGCAGTATTTT. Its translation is CASSLVVSTDTQYF.

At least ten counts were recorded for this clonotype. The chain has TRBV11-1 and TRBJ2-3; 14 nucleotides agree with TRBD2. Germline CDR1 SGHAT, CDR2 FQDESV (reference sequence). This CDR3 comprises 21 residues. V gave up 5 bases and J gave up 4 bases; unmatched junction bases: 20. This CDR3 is CASSPPGMTSGRASFADTQYF. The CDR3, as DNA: TGTGCCAGCAGCCCACCGGGAATGACTAGCGGGAGGGCCAGTTTCGCAGATACGCAGTATTTT.

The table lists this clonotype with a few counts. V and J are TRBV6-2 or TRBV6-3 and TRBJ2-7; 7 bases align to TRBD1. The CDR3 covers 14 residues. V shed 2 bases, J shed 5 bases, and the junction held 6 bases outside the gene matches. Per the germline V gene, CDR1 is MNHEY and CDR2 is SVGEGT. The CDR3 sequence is CASSYVLTGNEQYF. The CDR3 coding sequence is TGTGCCAGCAGTTACGTTTTGACAGGGAACGAGCAGTACTTC.

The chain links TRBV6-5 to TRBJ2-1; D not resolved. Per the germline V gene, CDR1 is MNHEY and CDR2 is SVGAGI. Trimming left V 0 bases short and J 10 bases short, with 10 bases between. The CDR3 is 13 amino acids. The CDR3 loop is CASSYSRQAEQFF. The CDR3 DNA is TGTGCCAGCAGTTACTCAAGGCAGGCCGAGCAGTTCTTC.

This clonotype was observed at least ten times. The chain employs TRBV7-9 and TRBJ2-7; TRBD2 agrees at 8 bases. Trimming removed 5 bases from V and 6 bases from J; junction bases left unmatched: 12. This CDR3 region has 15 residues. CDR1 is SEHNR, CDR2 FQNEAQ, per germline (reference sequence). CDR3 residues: CASSHKAGGVGEQYF. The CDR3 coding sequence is TGTGCCAGCAGCCATAAGGCGGGAGGAGTGGGCGAGCAGTACTTC. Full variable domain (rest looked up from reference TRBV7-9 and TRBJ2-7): DTGVSQNPRHKITKRGQNVTFRCDPISEHNRLYWYRQTLGQGPEFLTYFQNEAQLEKSRLLSDRFSAERPKGSFSTLEIQRTEQGDSAMYLCASSHKAGGVGEQYFGPGTRLTVT.